This entry describes one TCR beta chain. This CDR3 contains 15 residues. The V and J ends lost 5 bases and 3 bases respectively, with 16 bases between them. CDR1 and CDR2 (germline): SGHTA, FQGTGA. The source of the sample is a study of shared clonotypes between healthy human individuals. Overall study: Serving as donors were a couple of women and a few men, whose ages spanned 18 to 49.

Clones were read by immunoSEQ multiplex PCR, and TCRdb kept only the in-frame ones, dropping some. This table holds about 480,000 clones, less than 85% found once. The receptor was derived from a woman aged 40 to 55 in good health. Some clones in this sample may be carry-over from other donors' samples. The rearrangement links TRBV7-3 to TRBJ1-2; TRBD1 might be the D (5 bases). Sequenced material: PBMCs. CDR3 DNA sequence: TGTGCCAGCAGCCCGGCCGGGGGGGGAGACTATGGCTACACCTTC. Amino acids: CASSPAGGGDYGYTF.